This passage covers 3 T cell receptor beta chains from one sample sequenced in a study of shared clonotypes between healthy human individuals. Profiled with immunoSEQ multiplex PCR; TCRdb holds only in-frame clones, not every one. The table includes some 1.5 million clones, 95% to 99% detected once. Sequencing input: naive CD4+ T cells sorted from blood. Subset indicated: CD45RA+ positively selected. The source is a man younger than 45 in good health.

The chain joins TRBV5-1 to TRBJ1-2; a weak D match, TRBD1 (6 bases). The CDR3 is 15 amino acids. Trimming cost V 4 bases and J 3 bases, with 16 bases left between them. Germline values: CDR1 SGHRS, CDR2 YFSETQ. CDR3 loop: CASSPRAGVDYGYTF. The CDR3 DNA sequence: TGCGCCAGCAGCCCCCGAGCAGGGGTTGACTATGGCTACACCTTC.

The chain carries TRBV6-5 and TRBJ2-7; TRBD1 might be the D (6 bases). In germline, CDR1 is MNHEY, CDR2 SVGAGI. This CDR3 has 15 amino acids. The V and J ends lost 2 bases and 3 bases respectively, with 14 bases between them. The CDR3 DNA is TGTGCCAGCAGTTACGAGAGGACAGCGTACTACGAGCAGTACTTC. Translated: CASSYERTAYYEQYF.

This chain connects TRBV5-4 to TRBJ2-1; the match to TRBD1 covers 7 bases. There are 13 residues in the CDR3. Germline CDR1 SGHNT, CDR2 YYREEE (reference sequence). With V trimmed by 2 bases and J by 7 bases, 3 bases remained unmatched. As DNA, the CDR3 is TGTGCCAGCAGCTTAGGACAGGCAAATGAGCAGTTCTTC. Its protein is CASSLGQANEQFF. The full variable domain, completed using reference TRBV5-4 and TRBJ2-1, is ETGVTQSPTHLIKTRGQQVTLRCSSQSGHNTVSWYQQALGQGPQFIFQYYREEENGRGNFPPRFSGLQFPNYSSELNVNALELDDSALYLCASSLGQANEQFFGPGTRLTVL.